This section outlines one T cell receptor (beta chain) sequence together with its context. The data were taken from a study of blood T cell repertoires in COVID-19. As for the study in general: Specimens from acute and convalescent COVID-19 originated in the United States, Italy and Spain.

CDR3 length equals 16 residues. Germline V gene data show CDR1 as PRHDT and CDR2 as FYEKMQ (reference sequence). V was clipped by 4 bases and J by 2 bases; unmatched bases: 7. Seattle participants joined during active infection and were tracked over time. The assay was immunoSEQ multiplex PCR, and TCRdb's table has in-frame clones only and misses some. The data contain some 250,000 clones, around 87% of them singletons. The sequenced sample was peripheral blood. The rearrangement joins TRBV13 to TRBJ2-2, with TRBD2 matching over 7 bases. This sequence was found in a woman in her fifties or sixties with COVID-19, enrolled during active disease. The CDR3 region has the DNA TGTGCCAGCAGCTACGGCGGGAGACTAAACACCGGGGAGCTGTTTTTT. This gives the protein CASSYGGRLNTGELFF.